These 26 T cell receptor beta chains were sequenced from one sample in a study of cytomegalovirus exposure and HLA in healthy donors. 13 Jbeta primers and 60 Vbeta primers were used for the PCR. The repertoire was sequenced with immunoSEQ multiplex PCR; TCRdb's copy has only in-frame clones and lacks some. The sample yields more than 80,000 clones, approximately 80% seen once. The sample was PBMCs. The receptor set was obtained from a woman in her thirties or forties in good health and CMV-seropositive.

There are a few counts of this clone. For the CDR3, the DNA is TGTGCCACCAGTAGGACTATGAACACCGGGGAGCTGTTTTTT. Translating gives CATSRTMNTGELFF. The chain carries TRBV15 and TRBJ2-2; possible D gene TRBD2, 6 bases. Per the germline V gene, CDR1 is LNHNV and CDR2 is YYDKDF (reference sequence). There are 14 residues in the CDR3. Trimming shortened V by 6 bases and J by 1 base, and 9 bases separated the two germline ends.

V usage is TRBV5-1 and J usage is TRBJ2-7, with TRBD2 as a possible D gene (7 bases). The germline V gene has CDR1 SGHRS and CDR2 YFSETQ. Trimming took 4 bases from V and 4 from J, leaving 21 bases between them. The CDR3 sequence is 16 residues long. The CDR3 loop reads CASSAGEGGGVYEQYF. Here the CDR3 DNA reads TGCGCCAGCAGCGCGGGCGAAGGGGGGGGCGTATACGAGCAGTACTTC. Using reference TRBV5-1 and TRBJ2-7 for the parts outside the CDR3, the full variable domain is KAGVTQTPRYLIKTRGQQVTLSCSPISGHRSVSWYQQTPGQGLQFLFEYFSETQRNKGNFPGRFSGRQFSNSRSEMNVSTLELGDSALYLCASSAGEGGGVYEQYFGPGTRLTVT.

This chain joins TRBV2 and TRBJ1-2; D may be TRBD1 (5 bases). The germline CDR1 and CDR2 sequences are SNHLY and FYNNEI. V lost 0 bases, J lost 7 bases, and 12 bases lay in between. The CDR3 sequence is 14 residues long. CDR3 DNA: TGTGCCAGCAGTGAAGCGCAACAGGAAGGTGGCTACACCTTC. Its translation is CASSEAQQEGGYTF.

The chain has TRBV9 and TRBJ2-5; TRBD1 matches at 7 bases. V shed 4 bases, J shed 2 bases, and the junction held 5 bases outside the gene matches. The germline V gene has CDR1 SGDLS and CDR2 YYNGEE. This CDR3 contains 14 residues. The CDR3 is CASSPGTEQETQYF. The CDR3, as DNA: TGTGCCAGCAGCCCAGGGACAGAGCAAGAGACCCAGTACTTC.

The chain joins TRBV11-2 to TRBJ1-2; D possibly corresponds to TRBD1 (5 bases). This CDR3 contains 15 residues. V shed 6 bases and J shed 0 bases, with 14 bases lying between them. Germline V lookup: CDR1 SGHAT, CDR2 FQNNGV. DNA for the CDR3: TGTGCCAGCAGTTCCCGGACACCGGCTAACTATGGCTACACCTTC. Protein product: CASSSRTPANYGYTF.

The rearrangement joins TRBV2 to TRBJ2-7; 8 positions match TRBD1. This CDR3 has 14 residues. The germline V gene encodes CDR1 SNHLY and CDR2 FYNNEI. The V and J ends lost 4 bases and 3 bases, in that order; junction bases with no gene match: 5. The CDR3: CASSVGTGIYEQYF. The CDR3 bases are TGTGCCAGCAGTGTGGGGACAGGAATCTACGAGCAGTACTTC.

The CDR3 reads CASSLLRLAGSTDTQYF. The CDR3, as DNA: TGTGCCAGCTCACTATTAAGACTAGCGGGAAGCACAGATACGCAGTATTTT. The rearrangement uses TRBV18 and TRBJ2-3; 11 nucleotides align to TRBD2. The CDR3 covers 17 residues. Germline V lookup: CDR1 KGHSH, CDR2 LQKENI. Trimming took 4 bases from V and 0 from J; bases not matched to a gene: 6.

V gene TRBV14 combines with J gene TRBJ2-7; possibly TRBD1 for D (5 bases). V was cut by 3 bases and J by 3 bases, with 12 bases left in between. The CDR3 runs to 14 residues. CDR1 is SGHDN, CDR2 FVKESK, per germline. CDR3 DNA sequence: TGTGCCAGCAGCCAGCAGGGAAACTTCTACGAGCAGTACTTC. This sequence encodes CASSQQGNFYEQYF. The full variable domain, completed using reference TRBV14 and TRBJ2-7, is EAGVTQFPSHSVIEKGQTVTLRCDPISGHDNLYWYRRVMGKEIKFLLHFVKESKQDESGMPNNRFLAERTGGTYSTLKVQPAELEDSGVYFCASSQQGNFYEQYFGPGTRLTVT.

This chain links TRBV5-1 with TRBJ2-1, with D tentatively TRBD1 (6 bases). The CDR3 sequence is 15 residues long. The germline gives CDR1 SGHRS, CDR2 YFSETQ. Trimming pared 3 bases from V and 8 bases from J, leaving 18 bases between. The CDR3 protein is CASSSNTGPNYEQFF. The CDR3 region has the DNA TGCGCCAGCAGCTCAAATACAGGGCCCAATTATGAGCAGTTCTTC.

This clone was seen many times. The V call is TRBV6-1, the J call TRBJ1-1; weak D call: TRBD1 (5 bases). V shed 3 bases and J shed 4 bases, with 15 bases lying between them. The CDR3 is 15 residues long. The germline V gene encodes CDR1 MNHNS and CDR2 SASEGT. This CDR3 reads CASSDRGDSATEAFF. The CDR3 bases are TGTGCCAGCAGTGACCGGGGGGACTCCGCCACTGAAGCTTTCTTT.

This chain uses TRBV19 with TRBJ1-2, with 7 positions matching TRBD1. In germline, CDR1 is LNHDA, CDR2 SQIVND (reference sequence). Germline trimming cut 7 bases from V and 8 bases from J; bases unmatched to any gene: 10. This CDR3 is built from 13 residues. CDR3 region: CASTSSNRGGYTF. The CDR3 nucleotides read TGTGCCAGTACATCTTCCAACAGGGGCGGCTACACCTTC.

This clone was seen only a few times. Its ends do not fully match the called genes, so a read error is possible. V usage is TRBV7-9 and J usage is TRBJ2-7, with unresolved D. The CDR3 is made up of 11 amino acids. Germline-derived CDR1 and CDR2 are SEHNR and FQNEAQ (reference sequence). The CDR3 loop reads CSSSSNYEQYF. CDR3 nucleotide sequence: TGTTCCAGCAGCTCCAACTACGAGCAGTACTTC.

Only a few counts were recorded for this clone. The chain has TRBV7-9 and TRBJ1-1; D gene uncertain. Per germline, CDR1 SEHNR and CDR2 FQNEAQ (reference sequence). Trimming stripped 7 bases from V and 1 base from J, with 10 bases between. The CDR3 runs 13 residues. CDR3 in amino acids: CASIPQRNTEAFF. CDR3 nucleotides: TGTGCCAGCATACCACAGAGGAACACTGAAGCTTTCTTT.

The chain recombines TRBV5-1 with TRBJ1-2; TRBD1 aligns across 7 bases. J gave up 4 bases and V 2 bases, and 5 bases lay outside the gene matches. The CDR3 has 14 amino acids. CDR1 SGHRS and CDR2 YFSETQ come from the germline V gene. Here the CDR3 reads CASSFRDSLYGYTF. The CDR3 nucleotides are TGCGCCAGCAGCTTCCGGGACAGTCTCTATGGCTACACCTTC.

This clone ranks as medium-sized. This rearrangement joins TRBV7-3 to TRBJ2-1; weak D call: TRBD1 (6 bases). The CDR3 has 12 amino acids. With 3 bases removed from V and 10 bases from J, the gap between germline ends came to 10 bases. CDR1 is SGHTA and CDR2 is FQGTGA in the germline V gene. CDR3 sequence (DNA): TGTGCCAGCAGCTTTTCAGGGACAGAGCAGTTCTTC. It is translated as CASSFSGTEQFF.

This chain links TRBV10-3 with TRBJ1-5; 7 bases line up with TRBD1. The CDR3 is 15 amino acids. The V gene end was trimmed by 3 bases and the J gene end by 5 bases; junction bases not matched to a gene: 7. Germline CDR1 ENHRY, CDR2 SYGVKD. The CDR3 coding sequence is TGTGCCATCAGTGACCCCGACAGGGTCGATCAGCCCCAGCATTTT. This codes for CAISDPDRVDQPQHF.

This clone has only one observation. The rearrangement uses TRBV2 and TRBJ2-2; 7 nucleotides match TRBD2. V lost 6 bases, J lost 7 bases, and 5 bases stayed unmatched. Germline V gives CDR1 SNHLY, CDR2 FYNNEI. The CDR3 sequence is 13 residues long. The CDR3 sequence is CASRARDYGELFF. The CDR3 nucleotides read TGTGCCAGCAGGGCCCGGGACTACGGGGAGCTGTTTTTT. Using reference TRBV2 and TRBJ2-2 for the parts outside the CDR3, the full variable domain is EPEVTQTPSHQVTQMGQEVILRCVPISNHLYFYWYRQILGQKVEFLVSFYNNEISEKSEIFDDQFSVERPDGSNFTLKIRSTKLEDSAMYFCASRARDYGELFFGEGSRLTVL.

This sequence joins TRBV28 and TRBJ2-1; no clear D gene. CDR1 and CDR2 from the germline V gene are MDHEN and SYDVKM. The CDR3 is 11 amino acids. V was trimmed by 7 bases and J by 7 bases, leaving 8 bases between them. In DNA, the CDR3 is TGTGCCAGCATCTCGGTAAATGAGCAGTTCTTC. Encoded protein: CASISVNEQFF.

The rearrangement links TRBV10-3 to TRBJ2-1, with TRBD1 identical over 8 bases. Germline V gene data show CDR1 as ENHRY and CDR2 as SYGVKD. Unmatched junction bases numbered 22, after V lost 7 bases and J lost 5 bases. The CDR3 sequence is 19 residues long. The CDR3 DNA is TGTGCCATCAAGGCCTCCCGGGGAATAGACAGGGGCATAAACAATGAGCAGTTCTTC. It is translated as CAIKASRGIDRGINNEQFF.

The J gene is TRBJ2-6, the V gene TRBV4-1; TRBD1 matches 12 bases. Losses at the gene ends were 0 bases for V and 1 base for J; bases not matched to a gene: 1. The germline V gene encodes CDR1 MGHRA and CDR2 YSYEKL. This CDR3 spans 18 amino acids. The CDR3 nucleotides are TGCGCCAGCAGCCAAGAGGGACAGGGGGCGTCTGGGGCCAACGTCCTGACTTTC. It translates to CASSQEGQGASGANVLTF.

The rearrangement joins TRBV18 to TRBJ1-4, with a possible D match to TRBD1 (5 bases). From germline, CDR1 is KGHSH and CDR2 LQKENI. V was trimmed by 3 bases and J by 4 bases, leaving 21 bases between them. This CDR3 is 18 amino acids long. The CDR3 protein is CASSPLSFAGRGNEKLFF. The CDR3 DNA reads TGTGCCAGCTCACCGCTTTCATTCGCAGGGCGGGGTAATGAAAAACTGTTTTTT. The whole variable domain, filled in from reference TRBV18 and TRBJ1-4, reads NAGVMQNPRHLVRRRGQEARLRCSPMKGHSHVYWYRQLPEEGLKFMVYLQKENIIDESGMPKERFSAEFPKEGPSILRIQQVVRGDSAAYFCASSPLSFAGRGNEKLFFGSGTQLSVL.

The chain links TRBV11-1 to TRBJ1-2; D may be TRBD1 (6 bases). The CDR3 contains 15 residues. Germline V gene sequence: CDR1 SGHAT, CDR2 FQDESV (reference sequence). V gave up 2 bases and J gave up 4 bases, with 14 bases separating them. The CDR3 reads CASSLLTGGTYGYTF. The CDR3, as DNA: TGTGCCAGCAGCTTACTGACAGGCGGTACCTATGGCTACACCTTC.

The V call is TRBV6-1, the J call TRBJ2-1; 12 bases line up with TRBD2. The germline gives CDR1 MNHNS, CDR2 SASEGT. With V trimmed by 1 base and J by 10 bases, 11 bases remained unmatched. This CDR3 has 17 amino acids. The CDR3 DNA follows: TGTGCCAGCAGTGAAGTTGCGTCGACTAGCGGGAGTGGCGAGCAGTTCTTC. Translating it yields CASSEVASTSGSGEQFF.

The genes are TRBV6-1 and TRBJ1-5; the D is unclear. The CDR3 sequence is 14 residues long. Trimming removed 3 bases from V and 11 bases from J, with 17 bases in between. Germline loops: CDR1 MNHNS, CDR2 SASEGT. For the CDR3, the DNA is TGTGCCAGCAGTGACAGAGGGTCGCAAAGGTCCCAGCATTTT. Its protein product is CASSDRGSQRSQHF.

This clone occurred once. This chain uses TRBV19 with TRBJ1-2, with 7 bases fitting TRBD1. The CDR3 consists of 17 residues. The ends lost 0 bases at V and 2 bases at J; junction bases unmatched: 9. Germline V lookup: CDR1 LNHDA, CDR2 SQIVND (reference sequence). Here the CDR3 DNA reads TGTGCCAGTAGTATAGATCCCAGGGGGTCCAGGAACTATGGCTACACCTTC. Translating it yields CASSIDPRGSRNYGYTF. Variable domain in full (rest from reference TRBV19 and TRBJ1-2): DGGITQSPKYLFRKEGQNVTLSCEQNLNHDAMYWYRQDPGQGLRLIYYSQIVNDFQKGDIAEGYSVSREKKESFPLTVTSAQKNPTAFYLCASSIDPRGSRNYGYTFGSGTRLTVV.

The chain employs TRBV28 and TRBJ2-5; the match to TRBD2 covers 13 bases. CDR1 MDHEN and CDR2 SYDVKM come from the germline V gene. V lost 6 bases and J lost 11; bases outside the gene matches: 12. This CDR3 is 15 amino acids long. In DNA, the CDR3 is TGTGCCAGCAGCCGGACTAGCGGGAGCCGTCGGGAGCAGTACTTC. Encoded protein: CASSRTSGSRREQYF.